These 3 T cell receptor beta chains came from one sample sequenced in a study of CD8 T cells in Susac syndrome. Random hexamers were used to reverse transcribe the RNA input (about 0.5 to 1 ug). TCRdb used MiXCR to reprocess the immunoSEQ multiplex PCR reads, holding one entry per CDR3 protein. This sample has around 190,000 distinct CDR3 sequences, with 90% to 95% found just once. Sequencing input: CD4+ T cells from PBMCs. The receptors were gathered from a human donor with Susac syndrome.

The V and J genes are TRBV29-1 and TRBJ1-2; D might be TRBD1 (5 bases). The CDR3 contains 12 residues. The germline V gene has CDR1 SQVTM and CDR2 ANQGSEA. V lost 7 bases, J lost 1 base, and 10 bases lay in between. The CDR3 nucleotides are TGCAGCGGGTGGGACGGTAACTATGGCTACACCTTC. Encoded protein: CSGWDGNYGYTF.

J is TRBJ2-3 and V is TRBV29-1; tentatively, D is TRBD2 (6 bases). The V and J ends lost 7 bases and 4 bases respectively, with 12 bases between them. The CDR3 has 12 residues. Germline values: CDR1 SQVTM, CDR2 ANQGSEA. CDR3 in DNA: TGCAGCGGTGGAGGGGACCCAGATACGCAGTATTTT. This sequence encodes CSGGGDPDTQYF.

The rearrangement joins TRBV3-1 to TRBJ2-3; no firm D call. The CDR3 sequence is 14 residues long. The V gene's germline CDR1 is LGHDT and CDR2 YNNKEL (reference sequence). V shed 0 bases and J shed 2 bases, with 6 bases lying between them. The CDR3 DNA reads TGTGCCAGCAGCCAAGACAGACACACAGATACGCAGTATTTT. Translated: CASSQDRHTDTQYF.